The rows below give T cell receptor beta chains drawn from one sample of a study of blood T cells in healthy people across ages. Using its own MiXCR run on the 5' RACE reads, TCRdb lists one record per CDR3 protein. The sample carries 1,100,000 or so distinct CDR3 sequences, under 55% recorded once. Material for sequencing was blood. These receptors came from an older woman in good health. CDR3s include the opening cysteine and the closing phenylalanine or tryptophan. The order of the fields is clone size, D gene, J gene, V gene, CDR3 DNA, CDR3 protein. A D gene is named only where the DNA matches it firmly. Rows give clone size only sometimes, using once, few, many, or a class for an expanded clone.

abundance: few
d_gene: -
j_gene: TRBJ2-3
v_gene: TRBV2
CDR3nt: TGTGCCAGCAAAGTATTTGGAGATACGCAGTATTTT
CDR3aa: CASKVFGDTQYF

abundance: -
d_gene: -
j_gene: TRBJ2-7
v_gene: TRBV11-2
CDR3nt: TGTGCCAGCAGCTTACATCGGCCTGGCGAGCAGTACTTC
CDR3aa: CASSLHRPGEQYF

abundance: -
d_gene: -
j_gene: TRBJ1-5
v_gene: TRBV12-3/TRBV12-4
CDR3nt: TGTGCCAGCAGTCCTCCCGGGGGGGCGGGTCAGCCCCAGCATTTT
CDR3aa: CASSPPGGAGQPQHF

abundance: few
d_gene: TRBD2
j_gene: TRBJ2-3
v_gene: TRBV4-1
CDR3nt: TGCGCCAGCAGCCTAGAACCGGGACTAGCGGGAAGAGATACGCAGTATTTT
CDR3aa: CASSLEPGLAGRDTQYF

abundance: -
d_gene: TRBD2
j_gene: TRBJ2-5
v_gene: TRBV20-1
CDR3nt: TGCAGTTCTGTAGCGGGAGGAGATGAGACCCAGTACTTC
CDR3aa: CSSVAGGDETQYF

abundance: -
d_gene: -
j_gene: TRBJ2-1
v_gene: TRBV29-1
CDR3nt: TGCAGCGTTGAAGACGGTCCCGGAAGGTTCTTC
CDR3aa: CSVEDGPGRFF

abundance: -
d_gene: -
j_gene: TRBJ2-7
v_gene: TRBV15
CDR3nt: TGTGCCACCAGCAGAGATGGGTCTAGTCGGTCCGAGCAGTACTTC
CDR3aa: CATSRDGSSRSEQYF

abundance: -
d_gene: -
j_gene: TRBJ2-7
v_gene: TRBV20-1
CDR3nt: TGCAGTGCTAGAGATTCGTCAGCCTCCTACGAGCAGTACTTC
CDR3aa: CSARDSSASYEQYF

abundance: few
d_gene: -
j_gene: TRBJ2-7
v_gene: TRBV13
CDR3nt: TGTGCCAGCAGGTTTAGGACAGCTTCCTACGAGCAGTACTTC
CDR3aa: CASRFRTASYEQYF

abundance: once
d_gene: TRBD2
j_gene: TRBJ2-7
v_gene: TRBV5-1
CDR3nt: TGCGCCAGCAGCAGGACTAGCGGGAGCTACAATGAGCAGTACTTC
CDR3aa: CASSRTSGSYNEQYF

abundance: few
d_gene: -
j_gene: TRBJ2-7
v_gene: TRBV27
CDR3nt: TGTGCCAGCAGTTACACCGGGGGACAGTCACACGAGCAGTACTTC
CDR3aa: CASSYTGGQSHEQYF

abundance: -
d_gene: TRBD2
j_gene: TRBJ2-1
v_gene: TRBV6-5
CDR3nt: TGTGCCAGCAGTTATCCAGCGGGAGGGCTCTCAAATGAGCAGTTCTTC
CDR3aa: CASSYPAGGLSNEQFF

abundance: many
d_gene: TRBD2
j_gene: TRBJ2-7
v_gene: TRBV7-2
CDR3nt: TGTGCCAGCAGCTCGGGACTAGCGGGAGACCGCCTCTCCTACGAGCAGTACTTC
CDR3aa: CASSSGLAGDRLSYEQYF

abundance: -
d_gene: -
j_gene: TRBJ2-2
v_gene: TRBV6-6
CDR3nt: TGTGCCAGCGGGTCCCAGGACACGAACACCGGGGAGCTGTTTTTT
CDR3aa: CASGSQDTNTGELFF

abundance: -
d_gene: TRBD1
j_gene: TRBJ1-2
v_gene: TRBV4-1
CDR3nt: TGCGCCAGCAGCCAACCGACAGGGGATATCTCTAACTATGGCTACACCTTC
CDR3aa: CASSQPTGDISNYGYTF

abundance: few
d_gene: TRBD2
j_gene: TRBJ2-1
v_gene: TRBV7-8
CDR3nt: TGTGCCAGCAGCCCATCCGGGAGGGGGAATGAGCAGTTCTTC
CDR3aa: CASSPSGRGNEQFF

abundance: -
d_gene: -
j_gene: TRBJ2-2
v_gene: TRBV27
CDR3nt: TGTGCCAGCAAGGAGGCCGGGGAGCTGTTTTTT
CDR3aa: CASKEAGELFF

abundance: few
d_gene: -
j_gene: TRBJ2-5
v_gene: TRBV24-1
CDR3nt: TGTGCCACCAGTGAGTCGGGGGCTGGAGAGACCCAGTACTTC
CDR3aa: CATSESGAGETQYF

abundance: few
d_gene: TRBD1
j_gene: TRBJ1-6
v_gene: TRBV6-1
CDR3nt: TGTGCCACCGACCTGACAGGGTCCTATAATTCACCCCTCCACTTT
CDR3aa: CATDLTGSYNSPLHF

abundance: -
d_gene: -
j_gene: TRBJ2-5
v_gene: TRBV30
CDR3nt: TGTGCCTGTCCTGACGGGGGAGGTGAGACCCAGTACTTC
CDR3aa: CACPDGGGETQYF

abundance: few
d_gene: TRBD2
j_gene: TRBJ2-7
v_gene: TRBV27
CDR3nt: TGTGCCAGCAGTTTCATCTTTACCGGGACTAACGAGCAGTACTTC
CDR3aa: CASSFIFTGTNEQYF

abundance: -
d_gene: TRBD2
j_gene: TRBJ2-2
v_gene: TRBV7-3
CDR3nt: TGTGCCAGCAGCCCCCGGGGGGGAGCTTACACCGGGGAGCTGTTTTTT
CDR3aa: CASSPRGGAYTGELFF

abundance: few
d_gene: TRBD2
j_gene: TRBJ2-1
v_gene: TRBV20-1
CDR3nt: TGCAGAGCAAGAAGCGGGAGGGCCGGGAATGAGCAGTTCTTC
CDR3aa: CRARSGRAGNEQFF

abundance: few
d_gene: TRBD1
j_gene: TRBJ2-7
v_gene: TRBV29-1
CDR3nt: TGCAGCGTTGAAGATAAGGGACAGGGCTACGAGCAGTACTTC
CDR3aa: CSVEDKGQGYEQYF

abundance: few
d_gene: TRBD2
j_gene: TRBJ2-5
v_gene: TRBV10-3
CDR3nt: TGTGCCATCAGGGGGAGCCTAGCGGGTTCTCAAGAGACCCAGTACTTC
CDR3aa: CAIRGSLAGSQETQYF

abundance: few
d_gene: TRBD2
j_gene: TRBJ2-3
v_gene: TRBV24-1
CDR3nt: TGTGCCACCAGTGATTTGCGTTCTAGCGGGATGGGTTTAGATACGCAGTATTTT
CDR3aa: CATSDLRSSGMGLDTQYF

abundance: -
d_gene: -
j_gene: TRBJ2-1
v_gene: TRBV20-1
CDR3nt: TGCAGTGCCTTAACCACAGGGCCAGAGACCCAGTTCTTC
CDR3aa: CSALTTGPETQFF

abundance: -
d_gene: -
j_gene: TRBJ2-7
v_gene: TRBV27
CDR3nt: TGTGCCAGCAGTCCCGGGGGGACAGGATCCTACGAGCAGTACTTC
CDR3aa: CASSPGGTGSYEQYF

abundance: -
d_gene: TRBD2
j_gene: TRBJ2-3
v_gene: TRBV20-1
CDR3nt: TGCAGTGCTAGAGAAGAGCGGGAGGGCTTAGATACGCAGTATTTT
CDR3aa: CSAREEREGLDTQYF

abundance: few
d_gene: -
j_gene: TRBJ1-1
v_gene: TRBV7-9
CDR3nt: TGTGCCAGCAGCTTAGAGACAGGACCCCCCAGGGCTTTCTTT
CDR3aa: CASSLETGPPRAFF

abundance: few
d_gene: -
j_gene: TRBJ2-1
v_gene: TRBV11-2
CDR3nt: TGTGCCAGCAGCTCTCGTCCCGGGAGCCGAGGTGAGCAGTTCTTC
CDR3aa: CASSSRPGSRGEQFF